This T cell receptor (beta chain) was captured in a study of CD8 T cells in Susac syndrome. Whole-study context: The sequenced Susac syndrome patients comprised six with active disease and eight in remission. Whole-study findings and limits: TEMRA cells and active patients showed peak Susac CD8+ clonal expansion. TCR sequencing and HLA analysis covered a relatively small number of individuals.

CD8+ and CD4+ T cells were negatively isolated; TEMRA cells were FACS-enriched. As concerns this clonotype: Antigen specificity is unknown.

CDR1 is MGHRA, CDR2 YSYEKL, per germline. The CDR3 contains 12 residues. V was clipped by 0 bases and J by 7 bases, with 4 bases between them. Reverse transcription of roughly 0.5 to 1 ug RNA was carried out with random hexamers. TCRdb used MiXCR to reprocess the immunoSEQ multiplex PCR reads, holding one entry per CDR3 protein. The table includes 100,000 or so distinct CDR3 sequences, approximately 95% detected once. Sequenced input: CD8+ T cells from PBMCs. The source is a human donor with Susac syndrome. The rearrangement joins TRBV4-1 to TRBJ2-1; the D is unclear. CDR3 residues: CASSQDDNEQFF. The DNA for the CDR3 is TGCGCCAGCAGCCAAGACGATAATGAGCAGTTCTTC.